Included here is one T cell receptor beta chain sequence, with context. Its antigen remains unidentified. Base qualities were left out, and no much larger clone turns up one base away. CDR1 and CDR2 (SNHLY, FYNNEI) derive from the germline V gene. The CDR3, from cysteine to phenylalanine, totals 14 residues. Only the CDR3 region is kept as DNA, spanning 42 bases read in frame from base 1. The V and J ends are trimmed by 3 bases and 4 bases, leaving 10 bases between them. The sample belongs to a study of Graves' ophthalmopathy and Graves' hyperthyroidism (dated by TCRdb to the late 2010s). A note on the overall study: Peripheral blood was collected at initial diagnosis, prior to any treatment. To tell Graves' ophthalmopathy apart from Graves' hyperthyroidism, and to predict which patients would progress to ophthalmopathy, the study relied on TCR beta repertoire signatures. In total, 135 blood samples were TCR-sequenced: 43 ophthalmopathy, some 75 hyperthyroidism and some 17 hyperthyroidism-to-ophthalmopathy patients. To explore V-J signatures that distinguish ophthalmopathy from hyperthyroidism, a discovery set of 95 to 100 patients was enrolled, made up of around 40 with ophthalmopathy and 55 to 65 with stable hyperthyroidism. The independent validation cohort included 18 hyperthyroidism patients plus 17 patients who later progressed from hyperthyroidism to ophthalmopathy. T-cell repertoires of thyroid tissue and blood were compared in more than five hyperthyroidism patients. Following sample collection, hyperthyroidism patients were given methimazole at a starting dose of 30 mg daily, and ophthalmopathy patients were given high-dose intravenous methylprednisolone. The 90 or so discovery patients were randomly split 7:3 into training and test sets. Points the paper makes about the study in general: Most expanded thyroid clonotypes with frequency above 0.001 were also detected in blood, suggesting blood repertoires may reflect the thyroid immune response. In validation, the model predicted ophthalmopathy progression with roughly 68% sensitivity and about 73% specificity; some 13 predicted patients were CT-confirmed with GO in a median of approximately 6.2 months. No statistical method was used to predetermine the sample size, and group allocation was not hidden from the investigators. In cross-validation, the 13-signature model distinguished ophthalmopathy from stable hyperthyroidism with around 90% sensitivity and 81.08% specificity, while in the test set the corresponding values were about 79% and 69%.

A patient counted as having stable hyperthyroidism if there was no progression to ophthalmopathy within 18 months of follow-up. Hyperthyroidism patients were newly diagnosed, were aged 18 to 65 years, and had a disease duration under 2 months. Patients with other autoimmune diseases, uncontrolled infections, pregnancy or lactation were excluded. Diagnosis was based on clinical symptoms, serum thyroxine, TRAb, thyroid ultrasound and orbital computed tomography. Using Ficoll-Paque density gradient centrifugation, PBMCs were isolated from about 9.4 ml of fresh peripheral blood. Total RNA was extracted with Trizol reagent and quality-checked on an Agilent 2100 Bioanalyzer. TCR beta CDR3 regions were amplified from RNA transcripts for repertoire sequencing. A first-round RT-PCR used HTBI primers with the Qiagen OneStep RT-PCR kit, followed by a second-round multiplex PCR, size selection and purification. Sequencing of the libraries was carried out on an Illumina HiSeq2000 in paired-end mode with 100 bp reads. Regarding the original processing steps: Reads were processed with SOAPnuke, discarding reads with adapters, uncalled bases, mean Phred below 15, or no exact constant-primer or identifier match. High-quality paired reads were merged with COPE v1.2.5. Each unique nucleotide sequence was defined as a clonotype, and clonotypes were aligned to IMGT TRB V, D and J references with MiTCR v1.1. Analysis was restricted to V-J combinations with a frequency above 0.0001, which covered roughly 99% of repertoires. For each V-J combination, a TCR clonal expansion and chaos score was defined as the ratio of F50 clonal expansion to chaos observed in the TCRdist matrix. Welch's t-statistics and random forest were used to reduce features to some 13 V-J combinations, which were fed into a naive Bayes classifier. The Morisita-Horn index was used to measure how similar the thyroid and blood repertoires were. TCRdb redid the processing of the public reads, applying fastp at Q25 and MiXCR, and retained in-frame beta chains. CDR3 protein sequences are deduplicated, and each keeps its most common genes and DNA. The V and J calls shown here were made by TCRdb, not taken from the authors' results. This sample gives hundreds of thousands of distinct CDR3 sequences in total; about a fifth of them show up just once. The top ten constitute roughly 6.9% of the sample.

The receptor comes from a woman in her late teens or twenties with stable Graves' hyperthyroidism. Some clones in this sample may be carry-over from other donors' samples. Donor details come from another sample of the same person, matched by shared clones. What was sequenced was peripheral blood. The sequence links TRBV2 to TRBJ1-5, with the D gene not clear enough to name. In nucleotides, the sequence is TGTGCCAGCAGTGATTCTGTGGGGAATCAGCCCCAGCATTTT. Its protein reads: CASSDSVGNQPQHF.